Here is one T cell receptor beta chain with its context. As yet, its antigen is unknown. One end of the junction does not line up with germline, which may come from a read error. The sample comes from a study of tumor and adjacent non-tumor tissue in lung cancer. Study-level results: Tumor repertoires had a smaller top 100 clone share than normal lung. Tumor tissue had significantly higher TCR diversity than normal lung.

No cell sorting was done before RNA was extracted from the tissue. Between August and November 2014, newly diagnosed, chemotherapy-naive lung cancer patients underwent thoracic surgery in China. Three rounds of nested PCR, following a modified ARM-PCR protocol, produced the TCRbeta library. TCRdb reanalysed the multiplex PCR reads using MiXCR and keeps one entry per CDR3 protein. The sample consists of 200,000 to 250,000 distinct CDR3 sequences, about two thirds of them appearing once. CDR1 is SGHNT, CDR2 YENEEA, per germline. The CDR3 is 15 amino acids. The clonotype was recovered from a man aged 60 to 75 with non-small cell lung cancer. The chain carries TRBV11-3 and TRBJ2-2; D possibly uses TRBD1 or TRBD2 (5 bases each). The sample taken for sequencing was lung tumor tissue. The DNA for the CDR3 is TGTGCAAGCGGCGCTCGACAGACGAACACCGGGGAGATGTTTTTT. It encodes CASGARQTNTGEMFF.